This T cell receptor beta chain was profiled in a study of shared clonotypes between healthy human individuals. This CDR3 is built from 15 residues. Germline-derived CDR1 and CDR2 are SGHDN and FVKESK. Trimming left V 4 bases short and J 0 bases short, with 11 bases between. The material for each subset, its genomic DNA, was split evenly across several immunoSEQ plates. Some 27,000 T cell genomes, or about 190 ng DNA, went into the sorted-subset replicate PCRs. Using immunoSEQ multiplex PCR, the repertoire was profiled, and TCRdb retains in-frame clones only, with some absent. The repertoire consists of 650,000 to 700,000 clones, with less than 95% occurring once and the leading ten covering 30% to 35%. Study-wide findings and caveats: Clonotype sharing across several donors was observed for roughly 5% of naive CD4 clonotypes. Sorted-subset sequencing was shown by rarefaction to be incomplete despite large depth.

Comments on this clone: Its antigen remains unidentified.

The sample consisted of memory CD8+ T cells from PBMCs. Noted subset: CD45RO+ cells pooled with CCR7-negative TemRA cells. This clonotype was obtained from a man aged 18-30 years in good health. Some clones in this sample may be carry-over from other donors' samples. The chain employs TRBV14 and TRBJ2-3; unclear D gene. CDR3 loop: CASSRRSASTDTQYF. The CDR3 nucleotides read TGTGCCAGCAGCCGTCGCAGCGCCAGCACAGATACGCAGTATTTT.